This passage covers 24 T cell receptor beta chains from one sample sequenced in a study of cytomegalovirus exposure and HLA in healthy donors listed by TCRdb under 2017. Libraries were prepared through the immunoSEQ multiplex PCR assay. For the multiplex PCR, a mixture combining 60 forward primers for TCR Vbeta segments and 13 reverse primers for TCR Jbeta segments was used. TCRdb mirrors the immuneACCESS table, restricted to in-frame sequences. Some clones are absent from its copies; in checked studies, under half trace to an unresolved V gene, and the reason for the others is unknown. For this sample there are approximately 150,000 clones; about 80% appear just once. The ten largest clones represent 1.5% to 2% of the sample. The sequenced material came from PBMCs. All receptors come from a woman between 25 and 40 years old in good health and CMV-seronegative.

This chain uses TRBV29-1 with TRBJ1-1, with a weak D call TRBD1 (6 bases). CDR1 is SQVTM and CDR2 is ANQGSEA in the germline V gene. The CDR3 length is 12 residues. Trimming took 4 bases from V and 6 from J, leaving 12 bases between them. CDR3 sequence reads: CSVGETGSEAFF. The CDR3 coding sequence is TGCAGCGTTGGCGAAACAGGGTCTGAAGCTTTCTTT.

The chain couples TRBV5-1 to TRBJ2-1; 7 bases align to TRBD1. The trim removed 0 bases at V and 8 bases at J, leaving 8 bases unmatched. The CDR3 spans 15 residues. Germline V gene data show CDR1 as SGHRS and CDR2 as YFSETQ. The CDR3 DNA sequence: TGCGCCAGCAGCTTGGCCGGGCAGGGGGTCGATGAGCAGTTCTTC. Protein sequence: CASSLAGQGVDEQFF.

This chain uses TRBV29-1 with TRBJ1-1, with 7 bases lining up with TRBD1. The CDR3 spans 12 residues. The V gene's germline CDR1 is SQVTM and CDR2 ANQGSEA. J was trimmed by 9 bases and V by 0 bases; bases with no gene match: 4. CDR3 in DNA: TGCAGCGTTGAAGATCGGGACAGAAAAGCTTTCTTT. This gives the protein CSVEDRDRKAFF.

In its sample, this clone was seen once. The chain recombines TRBV7-8 with TRBJ2-1; the D gene is possibly TRBD2 (6 bases). V was trimmed by 6 bases and J by 3 bases, leaving 15 bases between them. The CDR3 length is 15 residues. CDR1 and CDR2 (germline): SGHVS, FQNEAQ. CDR3 amino acids: CASSTGDFHYNEQFF. In DNA, the CDR3 is TGTGCCAGCAGTACGGGGGACTTCCACTACAATGAGCAGTTCTTC.

Only one count was recorded for this clone. The chain couples TRBV18 to TRBJ1-1; unclear D gene. V lost 6 bases, J lost 0 bases, and 8 bases lay in between. Germline V lookup: CDR1 KGHSH, CDR2 LQKENI. The CDR3 consists of 13 residues. The CDR3 sequence is CASSEILNTEAFF. CDR3 bases: TGTGCCAGCTCGGAGATCCTGAACACTGAAGCTTTCTTT.

The chain carries TRBV5-8 and TRBJ1-5, with D tentatively TRBD1 (5 bases). V lost 4 bases to trimming and J lost 0 bases, with 14 bases between them. The CDR3 runs 16 residues. CDR1 is SGHTS, CDR2 YDEGEE, per germline. In DNA, the CDR3 is TGTGCCAGCAGCACAGGACGGGTAAATAGCAATCAGCCCCAGCATTTT. It is translated as CASSTGRVNSNQPQHF.

This clone was observed a single time. This chain uses TRBV29-1 with TRBJ1-2; D is undetermined. The length of the CDR3 is 15 residues. The V and J ends lost 1 base and 3 bases respectively, with 15 bases between them. Germline V gene lookup returns CDR1 SQVTM and CDR2 ANQGSEA. In nucleotides, the CDR3 is TGCAGCGTTGAAGTGGGCCCCGGGATACACTATGGCTACACCTTC. Its protein product is CSVEVGPGIHYGYTF.

The chain links TRBV6-5 to TRBJ1-6, with TRBD1 as a possible D gene (5 bases). This CDR3 contains 15 residues. V lost 0 bases and J lost 10, with 13 bases in between. Germline lookup yields CDR1 MNHEY and CDR2 SVGAGI. The CDR3: CASSYSPREGSPLHF. CDR3 DNA: TGTGCCAGCAGTTACTCGCCCAGGGAGGGATCACCCCTCCACTTT.

The chain combines TRBV5-6 with TRBJ2-3; D is undetermined. The V and J ends lost 3 bases and 1 base respectively, with 9 bases between them. The germline gives CDR1 SGHDT, CDR2 YYEEEE. The CDR3 loop spans 14 amino acids. The CDR3 DNA reads as TGTGCCAGCAGCTCCCCCCCGGGCACAGATACGCAGTATTTT. This sequence encodes CASSSPPGTDTQYF.

The chain recombines TRBV5-1 with TRBJ1-2; no reliable D call. V was pared by 5 bases and J by 0 bases, with 11 bases between. The CDR3 length is 14 residues. Per germline, CDR1 SGHRS and CDR2 YFSETQ. CDR3 amino acids: CASSLPPPNYGYTF. The CDR3 DNA sequence: TGCGCCAGCAGTCTCCCTCCTCCTAACTATGGCTACACCTTC. Supplemented by reference TRBV5-1 and TRBJ1-2, the full variable domain reads KAGVTQTPRYLIKTRGQQVTLSCSPISGHRSVSWYQQTPGQGLQFLFEYFSETQRNKGNFPGRFSGRQFSNSRSEMNVSTLELGDSALYLCASSLPPPNYGYTFGSGTRLTVV.

The rearrangement uses TRBV30 and TRBJ1-3; possible D gene TRBD1, 6 bases. With 8 bases removed from V and 3 bases from J, the gap between germline ends came to 20 bases. The CDR3 spans 15 residues. Germline loops: CDR1 GTSNPN, CDR2 SVGIG (reference sequence). The CDR3 sequence is CALTPNRVVGNTIYF. In nucleotides, the CDR3 is TGTGCCCTCACCCCCAACAGGGTGGTTGGAAACACCATATATTTT.

The rearrangement joins TRBV10-3 to TRBJ2-3; D is uncertain. This CDR3 has 11 residues. V was shortened by 5 bases and J by 4 bases, with 4 bases between the two germline ends. Germline lookup yields CDR1 ENHRY and CDR2 SYGVKD. Here the CDR3 reads CAISQSDTQYF. DNA for the CDR3: TGTGCCATCAGTCAATCAGATACGCAGTATTTT.

This clone was seen more than once but under ten times. V and J are TRBV4-1 and TRBJ2-3; 11 bases align to TRBD2. The V gene end was trimmed by 2 bases and the J gene end by 0 bases; junction bases not matched to a gene: 7. Looked up from germline, CDR1 is MGHRA and CDR2 is YSYEKL. CDR3 size: 18 residues. CDR3 nucleotide sequence: TGCGCCAGCAGCCAATTGAGACTAGCGGGGAGAAGCACAGATACGCAGTATTTT. Translated: CASSQLRLAGRSTDTQYF.

Only a few counts were recorded for this clone. This chain joins TRBV7-9 and TRBJ2-1; 9 bases map to TRBD2. The CDR3 runs 16 residues. With V trimmed by 5 bases and J by 6 bases, 11 bases remained unmatched. Germline V gene lookup returns CDR1 SEHNR and CDR2 FQNEAQ (reference sequence). CDR3 nucleotide sequence: TGTGCCAGCAGCCCCCGGACTAGCGCGGGGTCCAATGAGCAGTTCTTC. It specifies CASSPRTSAGSNEQFF.

The rearrangement joins TRBV25-1 to TRBJ1-1; 9 bases agree with TRBD1. Germline CDR1 MGHDK, CDR2 SYGVNS. The CDR3 has 13 amino acids. V dropped 7 bases and J dropped 1; count of bases not matched to a gene: 1. CDR3 protein: CASMDRGNTEAFF. CDR3 in DNA: TGTGCCAGCATGGACAGGGGGAACACTGAAGCTTTCTTT.

In its sample, this clone was seen a few times. The chain combines TRBV5-1 with TRBJ2-5; 12 bases are a match to TRBD2. Losses at the gene ends were 5 bases for V and 1 base for J; bases not matched to a gene: 3. Germline V gene data show CDR1 as SGHRS and CDR2 as YFSETQ. CDR3 length: 15 amino acids. CDR3 bases: TGCGCCAGCAGTACGGGACTAGCGGGCCAAGAGACCCAGTACTTC. Protein sequence: CASSTGLAGQETQYF.

The chain recombines TRBV13 with TRBJ1-2, with 7 positions matching TRBD1. The V gene end was trimmed by 3 bases and the J gene end by 4 bases; junction bases not matched to a gene: 11. The germline V gene encodes CDR1 PRHDT and CDR2 FYEKMQ (reference sequence). The CDR3 has 16 amino acids. The CDR3 DNA reads TGTGCCAGCAGCTTGGGCCGGGACAGTAATCGCTATGGCTACACCTTC. Translated, it gives CASSLGRDSNRYGYTF.

The V call is TRBV7-2, the J call TRBJ2-5, with TRBD2 matching over 7 bases. Germline V gene sequence: CDR1 SGHTA, CDR2 FQGNSA. Trimming removed 1 base from V and 7 bases from J; junction bases left unmatched: 6. CDR3 length equals 14 residues. The CDR3 sequence is CASSLGRGRVTQYF. The CDR3, as DNA: TGTGCCAGCAGCTTAGGACGGGGGAGGGTGACCCAGTACTTC.

V gene TRBV6-1 combines with J gene TRBJ2-1; D uncertain. CDR3 length: 12 residues. V was pared by 5 bases and J by 7 bases, with 9 bases between. Germline V gene data show CDR1 as MNHNS and CDR2 as SASEGT. The CDR3 sequence is CASSPQRNEQFF. CDR3 nucleotide sequence: TGTGCCAGCAGTCCACAAAGAAATGAGCAGTTCTTC.

This clone has a handful of counts. The chain combines TRBV28 with TRBJ2-7; 7 bases are shared with TRBD1. The CDR3 covers 13 residues. CDR1 and CDR2 from the germline V gene are MDHEN and SYDVKM. V lost 3 bases to trimming and J lost 5 bases; unmatched junction nucleotides: 4. The CDR3 is CASSLATGDEQYF. The DNA for the CDR3 is TGTGCCAGCAGTTTGGCCACAGGGGACGAGCAGTACTTC.

The chain has TRBV2 and TRBJ1-2, with 8 nucleotides matching TRBD1. Per germline, CDR1 SNHLY and CDR2 FYNNEI. J gave up 3 bases and V 6 bases, and 9 bases lay outside the gene matches. The CDR3 loop spans 15 amino acids. This chain's CDR3 is CASRQTGDKDYGYTF. The CDR3 bases are TGTGCCAGCAGACAGACAGGGGATAAGGACTATGGCTACACCTTC.

The CDR3 protein is CAISERGNTGELFF. In DNA, the CDR3 is TGTGCCATCAGTGAAAGGGGGAACACCGGGGAGCTGTTTTTT. The chain has TRBV10-3 and TRBJ2-2; D may be TRBD1 (5 bases). V gave up 3 bases and J gave up 1 base, with 6 bases separating them. The CDR3 is made up of 14 amino acids. Germline V gives CDR1 ENHRY, CDR2 SYGVKD.

The chain joins TRBV2 to TRBJ2-3; weak D call: TRBD2 (5 bases). This CDR3 has 12 amino acids. Trimming took off 5 bases at V and 10 bases at J, with 13 bases between the two ends. Germline lookup yields CDR1 SNHLY and CDR2 FYNNEI. The DNA of the CDR3 is TGTGCCAGCAGTCCTATAAACGGGGCGCAGTATTTT. This translates into CASSPINGAQYF.

V is TRBV14 and J is TRBJ2-1; TRBD2 is a possible D gene (7 bases). This CDR3 is 15 amino acids long. The germline V and J ends were trimmed by 3 bases and 3 bases, with 12 bases remaining between them. Germline-derived CDR1 and CDR2 are SGHDN and FVKESK. CDR3 amino acids: CASSQRGGGYNEQFF. The DNA for the CDR3 is TGTGCCAGCAGCCAGAGGGGGGGCGGCTACAATGAGCAGTTCTTC.